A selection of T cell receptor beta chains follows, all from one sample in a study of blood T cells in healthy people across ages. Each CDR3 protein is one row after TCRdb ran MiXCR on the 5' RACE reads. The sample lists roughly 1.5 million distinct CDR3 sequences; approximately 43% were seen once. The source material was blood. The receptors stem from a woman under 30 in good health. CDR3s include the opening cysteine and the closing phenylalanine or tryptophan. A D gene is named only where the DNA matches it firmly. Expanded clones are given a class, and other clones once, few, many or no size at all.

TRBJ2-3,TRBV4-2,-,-,CASSQDKRVLDTQYF,TGTGCCAGCAGCCAAGATAAACGGGTTCTAGATACGCAGTATTTT
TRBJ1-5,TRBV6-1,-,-,CTSEPIRGDSNQPQHF,TGTACCAGCGAGCCGATTAGGGGGGATAGCAATCAGCCCCAGCATTTT
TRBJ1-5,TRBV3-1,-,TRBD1,CASSQGQAYNQPQHF,TGTGCCAGCAGCCAGGGACAGGCCTACAATCAGCCCCAGCATTTT
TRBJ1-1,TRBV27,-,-,CASSLSGGIGNTEAFF,TGTGCCAGCAGTTTATCGGGGGGAATAGGGAACACTGAAGCTTTCTTT
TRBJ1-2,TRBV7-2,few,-,CASSFSGATLYGYTF,TGTGCCAGCAGCTTTTCAGGCGCGACCCTCTATGGCTACACCTTC
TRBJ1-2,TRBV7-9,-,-,CASSLSGQESFYGYTF,TGTGCCAGCAGCTTATCGGGTCAGGAATCCTTCTATGGCTACACCTTC
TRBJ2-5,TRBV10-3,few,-,CAIRDPQALETQYF,TGTGCCATCAGAGACCCCCAGGCCTTAGAGACCCAGTACTTC
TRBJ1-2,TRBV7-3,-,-,CASSLRRAGQSGYTF,TGTGCCAGCAGCTTACGGAGAGCAGGGCAAAGTGGCTACACCTTC
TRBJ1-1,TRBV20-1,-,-,CSARPRKGYAEAFF,TGCAGTGCTAGACCTCGCAAAGGGTACGCTGAAGCTTTCTTT
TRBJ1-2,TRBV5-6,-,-,CASSFEIQRDRLGYGYTF,TGTGCCAGCAGCTTCGAAATACAACGGGATCGACTCGGATATGGCTACACCTTC
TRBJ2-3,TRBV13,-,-,CASSLGLESTDTQYF,TGTGCCAGCAGCTTAGGGCTAGAGAGCACAGATACGCAGTATTTT
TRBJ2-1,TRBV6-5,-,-,CASRVGGWDEQFF,TGTGCCAGCAGAGTCGGGGGTTGGGATGAGCAGTTCTTC
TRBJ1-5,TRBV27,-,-,CASSLIGGSNQPQHF,TGTGCCAGCAGTTTAATTGGCGGTAGCAATCAGCCCCAGCATTTT
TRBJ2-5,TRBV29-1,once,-,CSVLPGPQETQYF,TGCAGCGTGCTACCGGGCCCGCAAGAGACCCAGTACTTC
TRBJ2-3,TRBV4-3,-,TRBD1,CASSQRTGGTQYF,TGCGCCAGCAGCCAACGAACAGGGGGTACGCAGTATTTT
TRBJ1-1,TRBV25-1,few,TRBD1,CASSQQGESTEAFF,TGTGCCAGCAGTCAACAGGGGGAATCCACTGAAGCTTTCTTT
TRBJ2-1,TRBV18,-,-,CASSPPTGGRNEQFF,TGTGCCAGCTCACCACCAACCGGGGGGCGCAATGAGCAGTTCTTC
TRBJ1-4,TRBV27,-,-,CASGFLGTNEKLFF,TGTGCCAGCGGGTTTCTGGGGACTAATGAAAAACTGTTTTTT
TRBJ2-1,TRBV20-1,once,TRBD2,CSASRLANSYEQFF,TGCAGTGCTTCCCGACTAGCCAATTCCTACGAGCAGTTCTTC
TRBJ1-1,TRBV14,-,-,CASSQTLEAFF,TGTGCCAGCAGCCAGACTCTTGAAGCTTTCTTT
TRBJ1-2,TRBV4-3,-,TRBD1,CASSRGGADYGYTF,TGCGCCAGCAGCCGAGGGGGCGCGGACTATGGCTACACCTTC
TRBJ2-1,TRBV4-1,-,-,CASSQSDSLSYNEQFF,TGCGCCAGCAGCCAATCGGACTCTCTCTCCTACAATGAGCAGTTCTTC
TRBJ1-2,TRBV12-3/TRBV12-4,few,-,CASTAMLGYGYTF,TGTGCCAGCACGGCAATGCTCGGTTATGGCTACACCTTC
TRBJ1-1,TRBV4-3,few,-,CASSPFRGTAFF,TGCGCCAGCAGCCCTTTCAGGGGAACCGCTTTCTTT
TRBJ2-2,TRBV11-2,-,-,CASSHSGLRGELFF,TGTGCCAGCAGCCATAGCGGCCTGAGAGGGGAGCTGTTTTTT
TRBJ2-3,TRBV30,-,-,CAWSVGGSTDTQYF,TGTGCCTGGAGTGTAGGAGGGAGCACAGATACGCAGTATTTT
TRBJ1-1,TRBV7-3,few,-,CASSLGEGYTEAFF,TGTGCCAGCAGCTTAGGGGAGGGCTACACTGAAGCTTTCTTT
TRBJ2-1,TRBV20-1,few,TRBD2,CSARDPRRENNEQFF,TGCAGTGCTAGAGATCCGCGGCGGGAGAACAATGAGCAGTTCTTC
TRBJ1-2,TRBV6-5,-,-,CGSRPTGFGYTF,TGTGGCAGCAGACCCACAGGGTTTGGCTACACCTTC
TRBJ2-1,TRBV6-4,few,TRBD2,CASSDSGGGANEQFF,TGTGCCAGCAGTGACTCGGGCGGGGGGGCCAATGAGCAGTTCTTC
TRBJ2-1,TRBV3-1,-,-,CASRQDEGLYNEQFF,TGTGCCAGCAGACAAGACGAGGGACTTTACAATGAGCAGTTCTTC
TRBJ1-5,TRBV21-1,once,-,CASTKDRPPIQPQHF,TGTGCCAGCACCAAGGACAGGCCCCCGATTCAGCCCCAGCATTTT
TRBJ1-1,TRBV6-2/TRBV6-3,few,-,CACPGTKNTEAFF,TGTGCCTGTCCCGGGACAAAGAACACTGAAGCTTTCTTT
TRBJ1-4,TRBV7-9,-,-,CASSRDRLDEKLFF,TGTGCCAGCAGCCGTGACAGGTTGGATGAAAAACTGTTTTTT
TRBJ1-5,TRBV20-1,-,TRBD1,CSASRRTGLNQPQHF,TGCAGTGCTAGTAGAAGGACAGGCTTAAATCAGCCCCAGCATTTT
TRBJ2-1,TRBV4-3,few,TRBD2,CASSQGFETSGTSYNEQFF,TGCGCCAGCAGCCAAGGTTTTGAAACTAGCGGGACATCCTACAATGAGCAGTTCTTC
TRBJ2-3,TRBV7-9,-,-,CASSTGDPRDTQYF,TGTGCCAGCAGCACGGGGGACCCTAGGGATACGCAGTATTTT
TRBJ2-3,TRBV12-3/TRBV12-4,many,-,CASVGGRLSTDTQYF,TGTGCCAGCGTTGGGGGCAGGCTGAGCACAGATACGCAGTATTTT
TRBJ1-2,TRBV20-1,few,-,CSARRVKFTEAKPDYGYTF,TGCAGTGCTAGAAGGGTAAAATTCACCGAAGCCAAGCCGGATTATGGCTACACCTTC
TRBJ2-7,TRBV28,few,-,CASRDQTYEQYF,TGTGCCAGCAGGGACCAGACCTACGAGCAGTACTTC
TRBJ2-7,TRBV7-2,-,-,CASSLARERARRSEQYF,TGTGCCAGCAGCTTAGCTAGGGAACGCGCAAGACGTAGCGAGCAGTACTTC
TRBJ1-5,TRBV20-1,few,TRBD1,CSASPAGTDYQPQHF,TGCAGTGCTAGCCCCGCCGGGACAGATTATCAGCCCCAGCATTTT
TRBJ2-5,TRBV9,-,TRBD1,CASSRGTGTGGMNEQYF,TGTGCCAGCAGCCGAGGAACCGGGACAGGGGGAATGAATGAGCAGTACTTC
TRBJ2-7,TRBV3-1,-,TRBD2,CASSQDLASGRGSSYEQYF,TGTGCCAGCAGCCAAGATCTGGCTAGCGGGAGGGGTAGCTCCTACGAGCAGTACTTC
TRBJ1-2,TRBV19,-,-,CASSIPGRTNYGYTF,TGTGCCAGTAGTATACCAGGAAGGACTAACTATGGCTACACCTTC
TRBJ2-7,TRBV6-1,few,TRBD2,CASSEARSGRDLSYEQYF,TGTGCCAGCAGTGAAGCGCGTAGCGGGAGGGACCTCTCCTACGAGCAGTACTTC
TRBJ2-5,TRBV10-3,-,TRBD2,CAIRGGLETQYF,TGTGCCATCAGGGGGGGGTTAGAGACCCAGTACTTC
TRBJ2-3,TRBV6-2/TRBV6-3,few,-,CASSYPLLADTQYF,TGTGCCAGCAGTTACCCCCTCCTAGCGGATACGCAGTATTTT